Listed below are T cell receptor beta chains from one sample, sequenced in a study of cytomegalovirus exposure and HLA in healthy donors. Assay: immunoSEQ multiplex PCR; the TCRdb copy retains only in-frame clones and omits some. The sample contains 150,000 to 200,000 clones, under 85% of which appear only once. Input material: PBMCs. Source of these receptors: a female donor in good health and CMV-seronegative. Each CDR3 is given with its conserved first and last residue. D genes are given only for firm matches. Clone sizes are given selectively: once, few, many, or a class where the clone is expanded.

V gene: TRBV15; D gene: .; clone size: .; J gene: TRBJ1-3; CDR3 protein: CATSNQAGSGNTIYF; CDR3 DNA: TGTGCCACCAGCAACCAGGCTGGCTCTGGAAACACCATATATTTT
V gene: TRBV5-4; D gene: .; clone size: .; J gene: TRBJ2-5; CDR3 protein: CASSSLLGLQETQYF; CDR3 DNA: TGTGCCAGCAGCTCCCTACTAGGACTCCAAGAGACCCAGTACTTC
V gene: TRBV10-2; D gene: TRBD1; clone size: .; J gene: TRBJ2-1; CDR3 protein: CASTSTGVIYNEQFF; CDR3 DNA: TGCGCCAGCACCTCGACAGGGGTTATTTACAATGAGCAGTTCTTC
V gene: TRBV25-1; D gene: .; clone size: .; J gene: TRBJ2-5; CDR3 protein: CASSDYGAVQETQYF; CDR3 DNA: TGTGCCAGCAGTGACTATGGGGCGGTTCAAGAGACCCAGTACTTC
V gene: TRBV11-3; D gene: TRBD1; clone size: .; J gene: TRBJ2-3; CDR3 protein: CASSFSGGGMTDTQYF; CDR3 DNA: TGTGCCAGCAGCTTCTCAGGGGGCGGGATGACAGATACGCAGTATTTT
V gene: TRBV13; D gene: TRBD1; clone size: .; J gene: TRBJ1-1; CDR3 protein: CASSSPARGRVEAFF; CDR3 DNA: TGTGCCAGCAGCTCCCCCGCCAGGGGGCGTGTTGAAGCTTTCTTT
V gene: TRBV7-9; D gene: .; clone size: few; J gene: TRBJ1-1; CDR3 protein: CASSQGGSPAGAFF; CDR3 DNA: TGTGCCAGCAGCCAAGGCGGCTCACCAGCCGGGGCTTTCTTT
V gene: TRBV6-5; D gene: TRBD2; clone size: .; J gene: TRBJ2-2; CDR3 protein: CASSYEGGRDTGELFF; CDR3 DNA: TGTGCCAGCAGTTACGAGGGCGGGAGGGACACCGGGGAGCTGTTTTTT
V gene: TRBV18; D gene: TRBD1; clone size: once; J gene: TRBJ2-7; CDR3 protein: CASSPPPDRANYEQYF; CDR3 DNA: TGTGCCAGCTCACCACCCCCGGACAGGGCAAACTACGAGCAGTACTTC
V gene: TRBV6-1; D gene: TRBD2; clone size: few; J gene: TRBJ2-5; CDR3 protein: CASSQGTSGRLGTQYF; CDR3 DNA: TGTGCCAGCAGTCAAGGGACTAGCGGGAGATTAGGGACCCAGTACTTC
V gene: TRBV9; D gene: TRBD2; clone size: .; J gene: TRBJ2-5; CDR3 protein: CASSALAGVKETQYF; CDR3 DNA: TGTGCCAGCAGCGCACTAGCGGGAGTAAAAGAGACCCAGTACTTC
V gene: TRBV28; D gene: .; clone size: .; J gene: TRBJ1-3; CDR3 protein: CASSFMMGPNSGNTIYF; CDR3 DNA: TGTGCCAGCAGTTTTATGATGGGGCCGAACTCTGGAAACACCATATATTTT
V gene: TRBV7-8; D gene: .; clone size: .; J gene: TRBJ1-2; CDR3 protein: CASSLEEVSYGYTF; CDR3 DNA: TGTGCCAGCAGCTTAGAGGAGGTTTCTTATGGCTACACCTTC
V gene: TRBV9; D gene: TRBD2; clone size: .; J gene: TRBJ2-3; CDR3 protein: CASSVAGRGSTDTQYF; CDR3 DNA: TGTGCCAGCAGCGTAGCCGGGCGGGGGAGCACAGATACGCAGTATTTT
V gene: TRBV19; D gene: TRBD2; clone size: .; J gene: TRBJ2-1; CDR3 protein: CASSAASGRIAYNEQFF; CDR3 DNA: TGTGCCAGTTCCGCGGCTAGCGGGAGAATTGCCTACAATGAGCAGTTCTTC
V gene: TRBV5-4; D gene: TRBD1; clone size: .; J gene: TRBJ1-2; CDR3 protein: CASSLRTGWTNYGYTF; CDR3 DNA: TGTGCCAGCAGCCTACGGACAGGGTGGACTAACTATGGCTACACCTTC
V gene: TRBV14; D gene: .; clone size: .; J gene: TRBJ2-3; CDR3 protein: CASSQEWAAGDTDTQYF; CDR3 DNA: TGTGCCAGCAGCCAAGAGTGGGCCGCCGGGGACACAGATACGCAGTATTTT
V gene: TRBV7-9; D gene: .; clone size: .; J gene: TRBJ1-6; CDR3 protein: CASSPGRDSPLHF; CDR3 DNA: TGTGCCAGCAGCCCGGGGAGGGACTCACCCCTCCACTTT
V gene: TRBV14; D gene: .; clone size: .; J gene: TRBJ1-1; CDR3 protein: CASSQDKGQVVTEAFF; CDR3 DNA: TGTGCCAGCAGCCAAGACAAGGGGCAGGTCGTCACTGAAGCTTTCTTT
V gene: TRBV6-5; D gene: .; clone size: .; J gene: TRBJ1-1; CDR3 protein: CASSYSGGNPRAFF; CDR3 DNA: TGTGCCAGCAGTTACTCGGGAGGGAACCCTAGGGCTTTCTTT
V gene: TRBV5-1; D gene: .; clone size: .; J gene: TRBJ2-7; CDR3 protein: CASSLDAGTPPYF; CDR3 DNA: TGCGCCAGCAGCTTGGATGCCGGGACACCACCGTACTTC
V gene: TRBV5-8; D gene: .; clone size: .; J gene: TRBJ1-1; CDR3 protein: CASSLVGANTEAFF; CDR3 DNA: TGTGCCAGCAGCTTGGTGGGGGCTAACACTGAAGCTTTCTTT
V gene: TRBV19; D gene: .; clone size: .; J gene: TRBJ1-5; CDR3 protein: CASSPTDKGPNQPQHF; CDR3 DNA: TGTGCCAGTAGTCCTACGGACAAGGGCCCCAATCAGCCCCAGCATTTT
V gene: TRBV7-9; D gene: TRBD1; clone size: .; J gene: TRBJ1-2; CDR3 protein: CASSETGTGGYTF; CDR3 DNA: TGTGCCAGCAGCGAGACAGGGACGGGAGGCTACACCTTC
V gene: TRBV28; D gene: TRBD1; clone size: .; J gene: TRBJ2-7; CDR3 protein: CASRLGGGQGLYEQYF; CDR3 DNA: TGTGCCAGCAGGTTGGGGGGGGGACAGGGGCTCTACGAGCAGTACTTC
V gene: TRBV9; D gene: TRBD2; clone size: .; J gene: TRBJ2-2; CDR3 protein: CASSDSGRANTGELFF; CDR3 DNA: TGTGCCAGCAGCGATAGCGGGAGGGCGAACACCGGGGAGCTGTTTTTT
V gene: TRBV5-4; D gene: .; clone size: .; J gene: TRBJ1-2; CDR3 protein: CASSPGQNYGYTF; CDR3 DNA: TGTGCCAGCAGCCCGGGACAAAACTATGGCTACACCTTC
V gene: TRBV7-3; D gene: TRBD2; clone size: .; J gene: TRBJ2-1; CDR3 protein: CASSPGLAGTYNEQFF; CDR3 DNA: TGTGCCAGCAGCCCCGGACTAGCGGGGACATACAATGAGCAGTTCTTC
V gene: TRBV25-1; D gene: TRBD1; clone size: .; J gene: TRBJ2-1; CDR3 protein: CASSPQTGGLNEQFF; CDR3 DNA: TGTGCCAGCAGTCCCCAGACAGGGGGACTAAATGAGCAGTTCTTC
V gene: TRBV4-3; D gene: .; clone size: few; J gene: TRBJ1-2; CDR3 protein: CASSQEDSANYGYTF; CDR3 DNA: TGCGCCAGCAGCCAAGAAGACTCAGCTAACTATGGCTACACCTTC
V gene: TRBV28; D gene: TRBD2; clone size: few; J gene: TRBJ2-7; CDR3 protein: CASRVGSGGLSYEQYF; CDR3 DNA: TGTGCCAGCAGAGTCGGATCGGGAGGACTCTCCTACGAGCAGTACTTC
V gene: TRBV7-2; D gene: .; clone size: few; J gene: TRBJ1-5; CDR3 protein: CASSSNGIQPQHF; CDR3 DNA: TGTGCCAGCAGCTCTAATGGTATCCAGCCCCAGCATTTT
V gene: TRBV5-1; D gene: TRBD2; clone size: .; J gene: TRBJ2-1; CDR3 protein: CASSPGLAGGLYNEQFF; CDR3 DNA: TGCGCCAGCAGCCCAGGACTAGCGGGGGGCCTCTACAATGAGCAGTTCTTC
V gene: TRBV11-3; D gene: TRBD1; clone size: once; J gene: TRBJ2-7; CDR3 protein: CASSRGQGSSYEQYF; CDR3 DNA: TGTGCCAGCAGCCGGGGACAGGGGAGCTCCTACGAGCAGTACTTC
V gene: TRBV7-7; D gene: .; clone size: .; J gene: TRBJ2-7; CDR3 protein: CASSEGGRAGQYF; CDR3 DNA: TGTGCTAGCAGCGAAGGCGGCAGGGCCGGGCAGTACTTC
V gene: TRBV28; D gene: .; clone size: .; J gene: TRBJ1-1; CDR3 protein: CASSFSVNTEAFF; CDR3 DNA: TGTGCCAGCAGTTTTTCAGTGAACACTGAAGCTTTCTTT
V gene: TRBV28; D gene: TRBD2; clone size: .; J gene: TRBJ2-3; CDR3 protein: CASSWEGGGGMTDTQYF; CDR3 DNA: TGTGCCAGCTCATGGGAGGGAGGTGGGGGTATGACAGATACGCAGTATTTT
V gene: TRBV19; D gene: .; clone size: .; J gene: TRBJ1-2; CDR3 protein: CASSPATYGYTF; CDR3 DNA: TGTGCCAGTTCTCCAGCGACCTATGGCTACACCTTC
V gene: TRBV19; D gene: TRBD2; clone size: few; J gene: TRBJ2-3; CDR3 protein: CASSPQTSGNIDTQYF; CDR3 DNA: TGTGCCAGTAGTCCGCAGACTAGCGGTAACATAGATACGCAGTATTTT
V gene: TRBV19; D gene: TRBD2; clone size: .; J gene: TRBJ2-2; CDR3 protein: CASCMILAGATGELFF; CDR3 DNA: TGTGCCAGTTGTATGATTCTCGCGGGAGCAACCGGGGAGCTGTTTTTT
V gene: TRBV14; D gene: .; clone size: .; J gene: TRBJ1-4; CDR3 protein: CASSPPGQTNEKLFF; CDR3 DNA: TGTGCCAGCAGCCCCCCCGGACAGACTAATGAAAAACTGTTTTTT
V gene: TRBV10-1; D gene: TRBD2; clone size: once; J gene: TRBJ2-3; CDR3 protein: CASSEISGRGRDTQYF; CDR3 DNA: TGCGCCAGCAGTGAGATTAGCGGGAGAGGGAGAGATACGCAGTATTTT
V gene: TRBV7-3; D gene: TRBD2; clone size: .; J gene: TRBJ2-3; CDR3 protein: CASSLTLSGSSTDTQYF; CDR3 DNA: TGTGCCAGCAGCTTAACTTTGAGCGGGAGTAGCACAGATACGCAGTATTTT
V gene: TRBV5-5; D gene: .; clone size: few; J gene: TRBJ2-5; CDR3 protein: CASSLAGETQYF; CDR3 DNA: TGTGCCAGCAGCTTGGCCGGGGAGACCCAGTACTTC
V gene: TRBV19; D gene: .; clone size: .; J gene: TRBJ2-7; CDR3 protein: CASNPGESYEQYF; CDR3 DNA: TGTGCCAGTAACCCAGGGGAGTCCTACGAGCAGTACTTC
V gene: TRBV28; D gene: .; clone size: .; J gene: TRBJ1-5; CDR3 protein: CASSFGKQGVYSNQPQHF; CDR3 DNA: TGTGCCAGCAGTTTTGGGAAACAGGGTGTTTATAGCAATCAGCCCCAGCATTTT
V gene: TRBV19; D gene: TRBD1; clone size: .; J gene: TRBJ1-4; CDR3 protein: CASLDRGTNEKLFF; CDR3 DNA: TGTGCCAGTCTTGACAGGGGCACTAATGAAAAACTGTTTTTT
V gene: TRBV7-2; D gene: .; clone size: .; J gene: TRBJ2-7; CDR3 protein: CASKMTGVTEQYF; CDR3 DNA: TGTGCCAGCAAAATGACAGGAGTTACCGAGCAGTACTTC
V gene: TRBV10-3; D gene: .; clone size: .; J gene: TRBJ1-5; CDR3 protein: CAISESMEVQPQHF; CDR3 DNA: TGTGCCATCAGTGAGTCTATGGAGGTCCAGCCCCAGCATTTT
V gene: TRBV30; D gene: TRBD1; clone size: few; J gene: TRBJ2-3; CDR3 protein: CAWSRTGAFDTQYF; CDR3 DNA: TGTGCCTGGAGTCGGACAGGGGCGTTCGATACGCAGTATTTT